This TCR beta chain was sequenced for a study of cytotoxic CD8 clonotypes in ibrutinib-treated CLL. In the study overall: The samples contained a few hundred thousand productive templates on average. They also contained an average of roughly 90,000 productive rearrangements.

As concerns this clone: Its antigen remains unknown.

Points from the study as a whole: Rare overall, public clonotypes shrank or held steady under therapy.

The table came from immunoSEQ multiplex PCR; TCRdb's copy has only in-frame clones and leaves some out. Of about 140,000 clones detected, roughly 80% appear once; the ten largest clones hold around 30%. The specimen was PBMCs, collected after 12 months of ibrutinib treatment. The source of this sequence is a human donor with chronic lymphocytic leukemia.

The chain's CDR3 is CASSHARGWNTEAFF. For the CDR3, the DNA is TGTGCCAGCAGTCATGCAAGGGGCTGGAACACTGAAGCTTTCTTT. The genes are TRBV6-6 and TRBJ1-1, with D possibly being TRBD1 (5 bases). The CDR3 length is 15 residues. The germline V gene has CDR1 MNHNY and CDR2 SVGAGI (reference sequence). Between the trimmed V and J ends, which lost 5 bases and 1 base, there was a span of 14 bases.